The 30 T cell receptor beta chains below all came from one sample that was sequenced in a study of identical twins. TCRdb re-called the 5' RACE reads with MiXCR, one entry per CDR3 protein. The sample yields 600,000 to 800,000 distinct CDR3 sequences, approximately 22% seen once. These same records also appear under a second study, on T cells expressing NK-cell markers.

What was sequenced was PBMCs. The receptors come from a woman between 18 and 29 years old in good health.

The V call is TRBV6-5, the J call TRBJ1-1; 10 nucleotides agree with TRBD1. The CDR3 sequence is 18 residues long. Germline V gives CDR1 MNHEY, CDR2 SVGAGI. V lost 0 bases to trimming and J lost 5 bases; unmatched junction nucleotides: 12. CDR3 nucleotides: TGTGCCAGCAGTTACTCAGGGACAGGGGACGAACTGAGGACTGAAGCTTTCTTT. Amino acid sequence: CASSYSGTGDELRTEAFF.

This clonotype has a handful of counts. V gene TRBV12-3 or TRBV12-4 combines with J gene TRBJ1-2; D is ambiguous. Trimming cost V 5 bases and J 6 bases, with 13 bases left between them. The CDR3 has 13 amino acids. This CDR3 reads CASSQTPGDGYTF. CDR3 nucleotide sequence: TGTGCCAGCAGTCAGACACCCGGGGATGGCTACACCTTC.

This clonotype was found many times. The chain joins TRBV5-1 to TRBJ2-3; 11 positions match TRBD2. The CDR3 totals 17 residues. J was trimmed by 5 bases and V by 4 bases; bases with no gene match: 12. The germline CDR1 and CDR2 sequences are SGHRS and YFSETQ. The chain's CDR3 is CASSRTSGGHQGDTQYF. In nucleotides, the CDR3 is TGCGCCAGCAGCCGTACTAGCGGGGGTCATCAAGGAGATACGCAGTATTTT.

The rearrangement uses TRBV12-3 or TRBV12-4 and TRBJ2-7; D might be TRBD1 (7 bases). The V end was cut by 6 bases, the J end by 3 bases, with 15 bases between. This CDR3 is built from 14 residues. The CDR3 is CASSRAQGGYEQYF. CDR3 in DNA: TGTGCCAGCAGCCGTGCTCAGGGGGGCTACGAGCAGTACTTC.

This clonotype was counted ten times or more. V gene TRBV6-5 combines with J gene TRBJ1-4, with D possibly being TRBD1 (5 bases). The CDR3 is 14 amino acids. The germline CDR1 and CDR2 sequences are MNHEY and SVGAGI. V was shortened by 2 bases and J by 8 bases, with 12 bases between the two germline ends. The CDR3 nucleotides are TGTGCCAGCAGTTACGGTCAGGGATCCGAAAAACTGTTTTTT. Encoded protein: CASSYGQGSEKLFF.

In its sample, this clonotype was seen a few times. The chain links TRBV20-1 to TRBJ2-5; 7 nucleotides line up with TRBD2. The CDR3 has 13 amino acids. Germline V gene lookup returns CDR1 DFQATT and CDR2 SNEGSKA (reference sequence). V was pared by 7 bases and J by 2 bases, with 7 bases of the junction left unmatched. The CDR3 coding sequence is TGCAGTGGGGACTATGACGTTCAAGAGACCCAGTACTTC. It yields the protein CSGDYDVQETQYF.

The V gene is TRBV9, the J gene TRBJ2-1, with 9 bases that match TRBD2. Per the germline V gene, CDR1 is SGDLS and CDR2 is YYNGEE. The CDR3 extends over 16 amino acids. V was pared by 0 bases and J by 4 bases, with 5 bases of the junction left unmatched. The CDR3 bases are TGTGCCAGCAGCGTAGAAGGGCTAGCGGGGTACAATGAGCAGTTCTTC. As protein: CASSVEGLAGYNEQFF.

A few counts support this clonotype. This chain uses TRBV2 with TRBJ2-3; TRBD2 agrees at 8 bases. There are 15 residues in the CDR3. Losses at the gene ends were 8 bases for V and 1 base for J; bases not matched to a gene: 8. CDR1 and CDR2 (germline): SNHLY, FYNNEI. For the CDR3, the DNA is TGTGCCAGCGAGAGGACTAGCAGACGCACAGATACGCAGTATTTT. This translates into CASERTSRRTDTQYF. The full variable domain, its missing parts supplied by reference TRBV2 and TRBJ2-3, is EPEVTQTPSHQVTQMGQEVILRCVPISNHLYFYWYRQILGQKVEFLVSFYNNEISEKSEIFDDQFSVERPDGSNFTLKIRSTKLEDSAMYFCASERTSRRTDTQYFGPGTRLTVL.

This clonotype came up a few times. The V gene is TRBV11-3, the J gene TRBJ2-3; no definite D call. CDR1 is SGHNT and CDR2 is YENEEA in the germline V gene. CDR3 length equals 15 residues. V was pared by 1 base and J by 0 bases, with 8 bases between. The CDR3 region has the DNA TGTGCCAGCAGCTTAGGGTTGATGAGCACAGATACGCAGTATTTT. Protein sequence: CASSLGLMSTDTQYF.

This clonotype showed up many times. The chain links TRBV10-3 to TRBJ2-7, with 9 bases identical to TRBD1. The CDR3 is 16 amino acids. V dropped 2 bases and J dropped 2; count of bases not matched to a gene: 7. The V gene's germline CDR1 is ENHRY and CDR2 SYGVKD. CDR3 coding DNA: TGTGCCATCAGTGAGCCTACGGGACAGGGTGCCTACGAGCAGTACTTC. This sequence encodes CAISEPTGQGAYEQYF.

The rearrangement joins TRBV20-1 to TRBJ2-3; TRBD2 matches 11 bases. This CDR3 has 14 amino acids. Unmatched junction bases numbered 6, after V lost 8 bases and J lost 2 bases. Germline CDR1 DFQATT, CDR2 SNEGSKA (reference sequence). The CDR3 reads CSPMGLAVTDTQYF. The CDR3 bases are TGCAGTCCCATGGGACTAGCGGTCACAGATACGCAGTATTTT.

The chain is built from TRBV6-1 and TRBJ2-1; 11 nucleotides align to TRBD1. CDR3 length: 15 amino acids. The ends lost 6 bases at V and 6 bases at J; junction bases unmatched: 7. CDR1 is MNHNS and CDR2 is SASEGT in the germline V gene. As DNA, the CDR3 is TGTGCCAGCAGGCGGCCGGGACAGGGGGTCAATGAGCAGTTCTTC. Protein product: CASRRPGQGVNEQFF.

The chain carries TRBV6-5 and TRBJ2-2; 12 nucleotides agree with TRBD2. The germline V gene has CDR1 MNHEY and CDR2 SVGAGI. This CDR3 contains 14 residues. Losses at the gene ends were 8 bases for V and 5 bases for J; bases not matched to a gene: 3. Here the CDR3 DNA reads TGTGCCAGCGTAACTAGCGGGAGGACCGGGGAGCTGTTTTTT. Translation: CASVTSGRTGELFF.

The rearrangement links TRBV6-2 or TRBV6-3 to TRBJ2-2; TRBD1 aligns across 9 bases. The junction had 7 bases not matched to a gene; V was cut back by 7 bases and J by 4 bases. This CDR3 has 15 residues. The V gene's germline CDR1 is MNHEY and CDR2 SVGEGT. In DNA form, the CDR3 reads TGTGCCAGCACCCGGGACAGGGTGAGCACCGGGGAGCTGTTTTTT. It translates to CASTRDRVSTGELFF.

This clonotype has more than one count but fewer than ten. V is TRBV3-1 and J is TRBJ1-2; 8 bases are a match to TRBD1. V trimming: 4 bases; J trimming: 4 bases; junction bases outside the gene matches: 2. Germline CDR1 and CDR2: LGHDT and YNNKEL (reference sequence). There are 13 residues in the CDR3. CDR3 residues: CASSRDRSYGYTF. CDR3 DNA: TGTGCCAGCAGCCGGGACAGGAGCTATGGCTACACCTTC.

The V gene is TRBV5-1, the J gene TRBJ2-7; possibly TRBD1 or TRBD2 for D (5 bases each). CDR1 SGHRS and CDR2 YFSETQ come from the germline V gene. CDR3 size: 13 residues. With 6 bases removed from V and 0 bases from J, the gap between germline ends came to 10 bases. CDR3 sequence reads: CASTGTVSYEQYF. For the CDR3, the DNA is TGCGCCAGCACCGGGACCGTCTCCTACGAGCAGTACTTC.

This clonotype was found a few times. The chain employs TRBV29-1 and TRBJ2-5; D is possibly TRBD2 (6 bases). V dropped 1 base and J dropped 5 bases, with 17 bases sitting between them. CDR3 length: 15 residues. The germline CDR1 and CDR2 sequences are SQVTM and ANQGSEA. The CDR3 is CSVEVIGGGTETQYF. In DNA, the CDR3 is TGCAGCGTTGAAGTAATAGGTGGAGGGACGGAGACCCAGTACTTC.

This clonotype was recorded a few times. The rearrangement joins TRBV24-1 to TRBJ1-2; D ambiguous. The CDR3 is made up of 14 amino acids. The V end lost 1 base, the J end lost 4 bases, and 9 bases lay between the germline ends. Germline values: CDR1 KGHDR, CDR2 SFDVKD. CDR3 amino acids: CATSDFSWSYGYTF. The CDR3 nucleotides are TGTGCCACCAGTGATTTCAGTTGGAGCTATGGCTACACCTTC.

This CDR3 reads CASSYSSWREQFF. DNA for the CDR3: TGTGCCAGCAGTTACTCTAGCTGGCGTGAGCAGTTCTTC. V usage is TRBV6-5 and J usage is TRBJ2-1; no reliable D call. This CDR3 has 13 amino acids. Germline lookup yields CDR1 MNHEY and CDR2 SVGAGI. Trimming shortened V by 0 bases and J by 9 bases, and 9 bases separated the two germline ends.

This clonotype has ten or more counts. V and J are TRBV12-3 or TRBV12-4 and TRBJ2-2; D might be TRBD2 (6 bases). The CDR3 loop spans 17 amino acids. V dropped 7 bases and J dropped 1 base, with 19 bases sitting between them. The CDR3 bases are TGTGCCAGCACCTCTCTTCGTGATAGCGGGAACACCGGGGAGCTGTTTTTT. It yields the protein CASTSLRDSGNTGELFF.

CDR3 amino acids: CSAPGQGTSTEAFF. Here the CDR3 DNA reads TGCAGTGCCCCTGGACAGGGGACGAGCACTGAAGCTTTCTTT. The rearrangement uses TRBV20-1 and TRBJ1-1, with 9 positions matching TRBD1. With V trimmed by 6 bases and J by 4 bases, 9 bases remained unmatched. The CDR3 is 14 amino acids. The germline gives CDR1 DFQATT, CDR2 SNEGSKA (reference sequence).

This chain links TRBV3-1 with TRBJ1-2; D perhaps matches TRBD1 (5 bases). The germline V gene encodes CDR1 LGHDT and CDR2 YNNKEL (reference sequence). Trimming shortened V by 4 bases and J by 8 bases, and 17 bases separated the two germline ends. The CDR3 runs to 14 residues. The CDR3 coding sequence is TGTGCCAGCAGCCTCAGCTCCGGGACGAGGGGCTACACCTTC. Encoded protein: CASSLSSGTRGYTF.

The J gene is TRBJ2-1, the V gene TRBV20-1; 8 positions match TRBD2. V dropped 5 bases and J dropped 7; count of bases not matched to a gene: 10. The CDR3 has 14 amino acids. Germline CDR1 DFQATT, CDR2 SNEGSKA (reference sequence). In DNA form, the CDR3 reads TGCAGTGCTGGGGTAGCGGGGACGGGAAATGAGCAGTTCTTC. It is translated as CSAGVAGTGNEQFF.

The chain joins TRBV5-1 to TRBJ2-5; no reliable D call. This CDR3 spans 14 amino acids. Deletions cut 0 bases from V and 0 bases from J, with 6 bases between. Germline V gives CDR1 SGHRS, CDR2 YFSETQ. The CDR3 DNA sequence: TGCGCCAGCAGCTTGGTCGGGCACCAAGAGACCCAGTACTTC. Protein sequence: CASSLVGHQETQYF. Complete variable domain (other parts from reference TRBV5-1 and TRBJ2-5): KAGVTQTPRYLIKTRGQQVTLSCSPISGHRSVSWYQQTPGQGLQFLFEYFSETQRNKGNFPGRFSGRQFSNSRSEMNVSTLELGDSALYLCASSLVGHQETQYFGPGTRLLVL.

The V and J genes are TRBV10-2 and TRBJ2-5; 12 positions agree with TRBD2. The trim removed 6 bases at V and 5 bases at J, leaving 7 bases unmatched. Germline lookup yields CDR1 WSHSY and CDR2 SAAADI. CDR3 length equals 15 residues. The CDR3 DNA reads as TGCGCCAGCAGACCCGGACTAGCGGGGCGGGAGACCCAGTACTTC. The encoded protein is CASRPGLAGRETQYF.

The table lists this clonotype with many counts. The V gene is TRBV7-2, the J gene TRBJ2-5; either TRBD1 or TRBD2 may fit D (6 bases each). The germline gives CDR1 SGHTA, CDR2 FQGNSA. This CDR3 has 14 amino acids. V gave up 4 bases and J gave up 5 bases, with 14 bases separating them. CDR3 residues: CASSSPGAAETQYF. The CDR3 region has the DNA TGTGCCAGCAGCTCCCCGGGGGCGGCGGAGACCCAGTACTTC.

The chain couples TRBV18 to TRBJ1-4, with D hard to call. Trimming cost V 3 bases and J 8 bases, with 13 bases left between them. CDR1 KGHSH and CDR2 LQKENI come from the germline V gene. This CDR3 has 14 residues. CDR3 amino acids: CASSPGQADEKLFF. In nucleotides, the CDR3 is TGTGCCAGCTCACCCGGCCAGGCCGACGAAAAACTGTTTTTT.

This clonotype was observed a few times. The chain links TRBV5-1 to TRBJ2-3, with 11 bases aligning to TRBD2. The germline V gene encodes CDR1 SGHRS and CDR2 YFSETQ. V shed 0 bases and J 6 bases; nucleotides not matched to a gene: 6. This CDR3 spans 16 amino acids. The CDR3 bases are TGCGCCAGCAGCTTGGCCATTACTAGCGGGGGCGATACGCAGTATTTT. It translates to CASSLAITSGGDTQYF.

This clonotype came up once. The rearrangement uses TRBV11-2 and TRBJ2-7; D might be TRBD1 (6 bases). CDR1 is SGHAT, CDR2 FQNNGV, per germline. The length of the CDR3 is 16 residues. V was shortened by 5 bases and J by 2 bases, with 19 bases between the two germline ends. The CDR3 DNA follows: TGTGCCAGCAGCCGCGGGCCCTGGACAGAAACCTACGAGCAGTACTTC. Amino acid sequence: CASSRGPWTETYEQYF.

The chain is built from TRBV7-9 and TRBJ2-3, with D tentatively TRBD1 (5 bases). V was clipped by 4 bases and J by 6 bases, with 17 bases between them. Germline assignment: CDR1 SEHNR and CDR2 FQNEAQ (reference sequence). There are 15 residues in the CDR3. CDR3 in amino acids: CASSSQQVSPDTQYF. CDR3 DNA sequence: TGTGCCAGCAGCTCGCAACAGGTCTCTCCGGATACGCAGTATTTT.